Below, 25 T cell receptor beta chains from the same sample are listed, as sequenced in a study of shared clonotypes between healthy human individuals. CD8 cells classed as naive were CD45RO-negative and positively selected for CCR7, excluding terminally differentiated effector memory CD45RA+ cells. Method: immunoSEQ multiplex PCR; TCRdb's copy keeps in-frame clones and lacks some. The repertoire holds over 2,000,000 clones, with 90% to 95% as singletons. Sequencing used naive CD8+ T cells from PBMCs. Receptors were obtained from a man aged 18 to 29 in good health. Some clones in this sample may be carry-over from other donors' samples.

The genes are TRBV27 and TRBJ1-2; D remains unclear. The germline CDR1 and CDR2 sequences are MNHEY and SMNVEV (reference sequence). Trimming left V 5 bases short and J 3 bases short, with 16 bases between. This CDR3 spans 15 amino acids. The chain's CDR3 is CASSPLVGLDYGYTF. The CDR3 bases are TGTGCCAGCAGTCCACTGGTAGGGTTAGACTATGGCTACACCTTC.

The V gene is TRBV11-1, the J gene TRBJ2-5, with TRBD2 matching over 7 bases. The CDR3 length is 16 residues. Germline V CDR1 and CDR2: SGHAT, FQDESV (reference sequence). The V and J ends lost 6 bases and 2 bases, in that order; junction bases with no gene match: 12. The CDR3 nucleotides read TGTGCCAGCAGTCCGGCAGTGGGCGGGGGACAAGAGACCCAGTACTTC. Its translation: CASSPAVGGGQETQYF.

The CDR3 reads CASSPLAGGPTDTQYF. In DNA form, the CDR3 reads TGTGCCAGCAGTCCTCTAGCGGGAGGGCCCACAGATACGCAGTATTTT. This rearrangement joins TRBV2 to TRBJ2-3; 12 nucleotides agree with TRBD2. J was trimmed by 2 bases and V by 5 bases; bases with no gene match: 5. Germline CDR1 and CDR2: SNHLY and FYNNEI. The CDR3 extends over 16 amino acids.

This clone was counted once. The gene calls are TRBV19 and TRBJ2-1; TRBD1 is a possible D gene (5 bases). V lost 7 bases and J lost 3, with 13 bases in between. Per the germline V gene, CDR1 is LNHDA and CDR2 is SQIVND (reference sequence). This CDR3 region has 14 residues. The CDR3 loop reads CASNSGQSYNEQFF. CDR3 nucleotide sequence: TGTGCCAGTAATTCAGGGCAAAGCTACAATGAGCAGTTCTTC.

This chain uses TRBV6-1 with TRBJ2-5; tentatively, D is TRBD2 (5 bases). This CDR3 spans 14 amino acids. Trimming pared 3 bases from V and 9 bases from J, leaving 17 bases between. Germline CDR1 is MNHNS and CDR2 is SASEGT. The CDR3 DNA follows: TGTGCCAGCAGTGATAGCCGGGGAACGTGGGCCCAGTACTTC. Translated, it gives CASSDSRGTWAQYF.

The chain recombines TRBV7-7 with TRBJ2-2; D gene unclear. CDR3 size: 16 residues. From germline, CDR1 is SSHAT and CDR2 FNYEAQ (reference sequence). V dropped 4 bases and J dropped 2 bases, with 14 bases sitting between them. CDR3 nucleotide sequence: TGTGCCAGCAGCTCCCGCCGGACCCAAAACACCGGGGAGCTGTTTTTT. This gives the protein CASSSRRTQNTGELFF.

The chain links TRBV5-6 to TRBJ2-1; D is unclear. Per the germline V gene, CDR1 is SGHDT and CDR2 is YYEEEE. Trimming pared 5 bases from V and 7 bases from J, leaving 16 bases between. The CDR3 loop spans 14 amino acids. The CDR3: CASSSDTDGNEQFF. The CDR3 region has the DNA TGTGCCAGCAGTTCAGATACAGATGGGAATGAGCAGTTCTTC.

This clone was recorded only once. CDR3 in DNA: TGTGCCAGCAGCTTAGCGAGAGACAGTCCAAACACTGAAGCTTTCTTT. It translates to CASSLARDSPNTEAFF. The chain combines TRBV7-9 with TRBJ1-1, with a weak D call TRBD1 (5 bases). V was shortened by 0 bases and J by 2 bases, with 13 bases between the two germline ends. The CDR3 is made up of 16 amino acids. Germline-derived CDR1 and CDR2 are SEHNR and FQNEAQ (reference sequence).

The chain employs TRBV4-1 and TRBJ2-7; TRBD2 is a possible D gene (6 bases). V was shortened by 0 bases and J by 6 bases, with 15 bases between the two germline ends. The CDR3 loop spans 15 amino acids. Germline V CDR1 and CDR2: MGHRA, YSYEKL. CDR3 protein: CASSQDLEGRREQYF. The CDR3 nucleotides are TGCGCCAGCAGCCAAGATCTGGAGGGACGTCGCGAGCAGTACTTC.

The chain has TRBV5-4 and TRBJ1-1; D gene unclear. In germline, CDR1 is SGHNT, CDR2 YYREEE (reference sequence). This CDR3 region has 20 residues. Between the trimmed V and J ends, which lost 2 bases and 2 bases, there was a span of 28 bases. CDR3 nucleotides: TGTGCCAGCAGCTTCAAGGGTCGGGTGGTGCTATGGGGTGGAAACACTGAAGCTTTCTTT. Translating gives CASSFKGRVVLWGGNTEAFF.

This sequence joins TRBV10-3 and TRBJ2-3, with 9 bases fitting TRBD1. The CDR3 is 14 amino acids. Germline CDR1 is ENHRY and CDR2 is SYGVKD. The J segment lost 6 bases and the V segment lost 6 bases, leaving 7 bases of the junction unmatched. CDR3 DNA: TGTGCCATCAGGGGACAGGGTTCTGACGATACGCAGTATTTT. This translates into CAIRGQGSDDTQYF.

The chain carries TRBV25-1 and TRBJ1-2; D remains unclear. In germline, CDR1 is MGHDK, CDR2 SYGVNS. This CDR3 has 17 amino acids. V was cut by 4 bases and J by 0 bases, with 18 bases left in between. The CDR3 coding sequence is TGTGCCAGCAGTGCAACTGACACCGTAGGGCCTAACTATGGCTACACCTTC. Translating it yields CASSATDTVGPNYGYTF.

The rearrangement joins TRBV29-1 to TRBJ1-1; no reliable D call. The CDR3 is 14 amino acids. Trimming stripped 7 bases from V and 1 base from J, with 16 bases between. Germline V gives CDR1 SQVTM, CDR2 ANQGSEA. The CDR3 loop is CSADGLWGNTEAFF. In nucleotides, the CDR3 is TGCAGCGCTGATGGGCTGTGGGGGAACACTGAAGCTTTCTTT. The full variable domain, with the rest looked up from reference TRBV29-1 and TRBJ1-1, is SAVISQKPSRDICQRGTSLTIQCQVDSQVTMMFWYRQQPGQSLTLIATANQGSEATYESGFVIDKFPISRPNLTFSTLTVSNMSPEDSSIYLCSADGLWGNTEAFFGQGTRLTVV.

V usage is TRBV2 and J usage is TRBJ2-3, with 10 bases that match TRBD2. Germline V lookup: CDR1 SNHLY, CDR2 FYNNEI. The trim removed 5 bases at V and 1 base at J, leaving 3 bases unmatched. The CDR3 runs 15 residues. CDR3 DNA sequence: TGTGCCAGCAGTTCCGGGACTAGCGGCACAGATACGCAGTATTTT. It specifies CASSSGTSGTDTQYF. The full variable domain, rest sourced from reference TRBV2 and TRBJ2-3, is EPEVTQTPSHQVTQMGQEVILRCVPISNHLYFYWYRQILGQKVEFLVSFYNNEISEKSEIFDDQFSVERPDGSNFTLKIRSTKLEDSAMYFCASSSGTSGTDTQYFGPGTRLTVL.

This sequence joins TRBV27 and TRBJ2-7; perhaps TRBD2 as D (6 bases). Per the germline V gene, CDR1 is MNHEY and CDR2 is SMNVEV (reference sequence). Trimming took off 4 bases at V and 4 bases at J, with 11 bases between the two ends. The CDR3 contains 13 residues. The CDR3 region is CASSYGLYYEQYF. The DNA of the CDR3 is TGTGCCAGCAGTTATGGACTATATTACGAGCAGTACTTC.

The CDR3 region is CASSLSIGSSYEQYF. DNA of the CDR3: TGTGCCAGCAGCTTAAGTATAGGGTCCTCCTACGAGCAGTACTTC. The chain links TRBV7-9 to TRBJ2-7; D ambiguous. V was cut by 2 bases and J by 0 bases, with 11 bases left in between. The CDR3 runs to 15 residues. Per germline, CDR1 SEHNR and CDR2 FQNEAQ (reference sequence).

This clone came up once. The J gene is TRBJ2-7, the V gene TRBV27, with D perhaps TRBD2 (6 bases). V was shortened by 7 bases and J by 6 bases, with 16 bases between the two germline ends. The CDR3 totals 13 residues. The germline CDR1 and CDR2 sequences are MNHEY and SMNVEV (reference sequence). The CDR3 region is CASIKYGGSEQYF. CDR3 sequence (DNA): TGTGCCAGCATCAAATATGGAGGGTCCGAGCAGTACTTC.

On this clone itself: A read error may produce the germline difference seen at one junction end. The chain joins TRBV11-2 to TRBJ2-7; D possibly uses TRBD1 or TRBD2 (5 bases each). Germline assignment: CDR1 SGHAT and CDR2 FQNNGV. The CDR3 length is 14 residues. CDR3: CASSLDRGSHEQYF. The CDR3 region has the DNA TGTGCCAGCAGCTTAGATCGGGGCTCCCACGAGCAGTACTTC.

CDR3 loop: CASSPSRDTPGEQYF. As DNA, the CDR3 is TGCGCCAGCAGCCCGTCCCGGGACACACCCGGGGAGCAGTATTTT. The J gene is TRBJ2-3, the V gene TRBV5-1, with D maybe TRBD1 (6 bases). The CDR3 length is 15 residues. Trimming stripped 4 bases from V and 11 bases from J, with 23 bases between. Germline CDR1 reads SGHRS; CDR2 reads YFSETQ.

The J gene is TRBJ2-7, the V gene TRBV29-1, with D perhaps matching TRBD1 (6 bases). Germline CDR1 SQVTM, CDR2 ANQGSEA. The CDR3 totals 14 residues. V was pared by 7 bases and J by 2 bases, with 18 bases between. CDR3 sequence reads: CSAAGTFYPYEQYF. DNA of the CDR3: TGCAGCGCTGCCGGGACATTCTACCCCTACGAGCAGTACTTC.

Notes on this clone: Other DNA variants within this sample encode the same CDR3. The chain combines TRBV4-1 with TRBJ2-1, with D unclear. Germline CDR1 and CDR2: MGHRA and YSYEKL. CDR3 size: 15 residues. V was shortened by 4 bases and J by 0 bases, with 10 bases between the two germline ends. This CDR3 is CASSLRGSSYNEQFF. CDR3 DNA: TGCGCCAGCAGCCTACGCGGTAGCTCCTACAATGAGCAGTTCTTC.

J is TRBJ2-2 and V is TRBV14; 7 nucleotides align to TRBD2. This CDR3 contains 19 residues. CDR1 and CDR2 (germline): SGHDN, FVKESK. J lost 3 bases, V lost 1 base, and 14 bases had no gene match. The chain's CDR3 is CASSQAREYSAWYTGELFF. CDR3 DNA: TGTGCCAGCAGCCAAGCGCGGGAGTATTCGGCCTGGTACACCGGGGAGCTGTTTTTT.

The chain joins TRBV19 to TRBJ2-7; D might be TRBD2 (6 bases). The CDR3 totals 13 residues. Per germline, CDR1 LNHDA and CDR2 SQIVND (reference sequence). The V end lost 3 bases, the J end lost 6 bases, and 12 bases lay between the germline ends. CDR3 sequence (DNA): TGTGCCAGTAGTATGCGGGGTCTCCTCGAGCAGTACTTC. This encodes CASSMRGLLEQYF.

The chain uses TRBV29-1 and TRBJ2-5, with D possibly called TRBD1 or TRBD2 (6 bases each). Trimming shortened V by 4 bases and J by 7 bases, and 25 bases separated the two germline ends. Germline V lookup: CDR1 SQVTM, CDR2 ANQGSEA. The CDR3 is made up of 16 amino acids. DNA of the CDR3: TGCAGCGTTGTCGAGGAGGGGGTTTACGGGATCTGGACCCAGTACTTC. Amino acid sequence: CSVVEEGVYGIWTQYF.

V gene TRBV25-1 combines with J gene TRBJ1-2; the D gene is possibly TRBD1 (5 bases). Germline-derived CDR1 and CDR2 are MGHDK and SYGVNS. The V end was cut by 6 bases, the J end by 8 bases, with 16 bases between. The CDR3 has 13 amino acids. This CDR3 is CASRDSGVLGYTF. The DNA of the CDR3 is TGTGCCAGCAGAGACAGTGGGGTACTGGGCTACACCTTC.